This passage covers 13 T cell receptor beta chains from one sample sequenced in a study of identical twins. A single record per CDR3 protein comes from TCRdb applying MiXCR to the 5' RACE reads. The sample lists 550,000 to 800,000 distinct CDR3 sequences, around 7.4% occurring once. The sample was also linked to a second study, of yellow fever vaccine responses in identical twins.

Specimen: PBMCs. The receptors derive from a woman aged 18-29 years in good health.

This clonotype showed up many times. The rearrangement joins TRBV5-1 to TRBJ2-1; 14 nucleotides line up with TRBD2. The CDR3 length is 18 residues. V gave up 4 bases and J gave up 2 bases; unmatched junction bases: 8. Per germline, CDR1 SGHRS and CDR2 YFSETQ. CDR3 DNA sequence: TGCGCCAGCAGCCTGAAGGGACTAGCGGGAGAGCCCTACAATGAGCAGTTCTTC. Translated, it gives CASSLKGLAGEPYNEQFF.

At least ten counts were recorded for this clonotype. The gene calls are TRBV5-1 and TRBJ2-1; 13 nucleotides line up with TRBD2. The J segment lost 5 bases and the V segment lost 2 bases, leaving 7 bases of the junction unmatched. The CDR3 totals 17 residues. Germline assignment: CDR1 SGHRS and CDR2 YFSETQ. The CDR3 region is CASSLIPGTSGNNEQFF. The DNA of the CDR3 is TGCGCCAGCAGCTTAATACCCGGGACTAGCGGGAACAATGAGCAGTTCTTC.

This clonotype occurred many times. The chain links TRBV12-3 or TRBV12-4 to TRBJ1-1; 7 nucleotides line up with TRBD1. With V trimmed by 8 bases and J by 6 bases, 6 bases remained unmatched. The CDR3 spans 12 residues. This chain's CDR3 is CASGGGGAEAFF. CDR3 nucleotide sequence: TGTGCCAGCGGTGGAGGGGGCGCTGAAGCTTTCTTT.

This chain joins TRBV7-6 and TRBJ1-1; D is possibly TRBD1 (6 bases). Germline V gives CDR1 SGHVS, CDR2 FNYEAQ. CDR3 length: 13 amino acids. The V gene lost 5 bases and the J gene lost 6 bases, with 13 bases spanning the gap. The CDR3 nucleotides are TGTGCCAGCAGCGTCGTACAGGGCGCTGAAGCTTTCTTT. Its protein product is CASSVVQGAEAFF.

This clonotype showed up just a few times. This chain links TRBV12-3 or TRBV12-4 with TRBJ1-5; D call uncertain. The CDR3 is made up of 15 amino acids. V shed 5 bases and J shed 5 bases, with 16 bases lying between them. CDR3 sequence reads: CASSGTVPTDQPQHF. The CDR3 DNA reads TGTGCCAGCAGTGGTACAGTACCAACCGATCAGCCCCAGCATTTT.

This chain links TRBV18 with TRBJ2-1; 9 nucleotides match TRBD2. V shed 4 bases, J shed 8 bases, and the junction held 15 bases outside the gene matches. Germline-derived CDR1 and CDR2 are KGHSH and LQKENI. The CDR3 spans 17 residues. The CDR3 spells CASSQNSGGLLRDEQFF. CDR3 coding DNA: TGTGCCAGCTCACAAAATAGCGGGGGCCTCCTCAGGGATGAGCAGTTCTTC.

This chain joins TRBV6-5 and TRBJ2-5, with D perhaps matching TRBD1 (5 bases). In germline, CDR1 is MNHEY, CDR2 SVGAGI. CDR3 length: 13 amino acids. V was trimmed by 4 bases and J by 5 bases, leaving 11 bases between them. In DNA, the CDR3 is TGTGCCAGCAGTTGGAAGGGGCGGGAGACCCAGTACTTC. Amino acids: CASSWKGRETQYF.

This clonotype was seen only a few times. The V gene is TRBV5-4, the J gene TRBJ2-1, with D possibly being TRBD2 (7 bases). The CDR3 contains 19 residues. V was pared by 0 bases and J by 7 bases, with 26 bases between. CDR1 SGHNT and CDR2 YYREEE come from the germline V gene (reference sequence). In DNA, the CDR3 is TGTGCCAGCAGCTTGGCTCTATCCAGGGGAGGGCCAAGAGATAATGAGCAGTTCTTC. The encoded protein is CASSLALSRGGPRDNEQFF.

This clonotype appeared many times. The chain recombines TRBV20-1 with TRBJ2-7, with D tentatively TRBD1 (6 bases). Trimming removed 6 bases from V and 2 bases from J, with 17 bases in between. The CDR3 loop spans 14 amino acids. Germline values: CDR1 DFQATT, CDR2 SNEGSKA (reference sequence). This chain's CDR3 is CSAYRDTDTYEQYV. CDR3 sequence (DNA): TGCAGTGCGTACCGGGACACCGACACCTACGAGCAGTACGTC.

This clonotype was observed a handful of times. The genes are TRBV6-4 and TRBJ2-3; TRBD2 aligns across 7 bases. The CDR3 length is 14 residues. Germline CDR1 reads MRHNA; CDR2 reads SNTAGT. V lost 3 bases, J lost 8 bases, and 8 bases stayed unmatched. CDR3 DNA sequence: TGTGCCAGCAGTGAAGAGGCAGGGAGGGGTACGCAGTATTTT. It specifies CASSEEAGRGTQYF.

V is TRBV4-1 and J is TRBJ2-2, with 10 bases identical to TRBD2. The V and J ends lost 0 bases and 1 base, in that order; junction bases with no gene match: 8. Germline V gene sequence: CDR1 MGHRA, CDR2 YSYEKL. This CDR3 spans 19 amino acids. CDR3 nucleotide sequence: TGCGCCAGCAGCCAAGAGTTCGCACTAGCGGGGAGGAACACCGGGGAGCTGTTTTTT. This sequence encodes CASSQEFALAGRNTGELFF.

This clonotype was recorded at least ten times. V usage is TRBV3-1 and J usage is TRBJ1-5; 7 bases match TRBD1. Germline lookup yields CDR1 LGHDT and CDR2 YNNKEL (reference sequence). J lost 0 bases, V lost 1 base, and 3 bases had no gene match. The CDR3 extends over 16 amino acids. DNA for the CDR3: TGTGCCAGCAGCCAAGGATGGGACAGTAGCAATCAGCCCCAGCATTTT. It yields the protein CASSQGWDSSNQPQHF.

Only a few counts were recorded for this clonotype. The J gene is TRBJ2-3, the V gene TRBV4-1; possible D gene TRBD2, 5 bases. Deletions cut 1 base from V and 3 bases from J, with 8 bases between. Germline CDR1 reads MGHRA; CDR2 reads YSYEKL. The CDR3 sequence is 14 residues long. Written as DNA, the CDR3 is TGCGCCAGCAGCCAAGCGGGGATGACAGATACGCAGTATTTT. Amino acid sequence: CASSQAGMTDTQYF.